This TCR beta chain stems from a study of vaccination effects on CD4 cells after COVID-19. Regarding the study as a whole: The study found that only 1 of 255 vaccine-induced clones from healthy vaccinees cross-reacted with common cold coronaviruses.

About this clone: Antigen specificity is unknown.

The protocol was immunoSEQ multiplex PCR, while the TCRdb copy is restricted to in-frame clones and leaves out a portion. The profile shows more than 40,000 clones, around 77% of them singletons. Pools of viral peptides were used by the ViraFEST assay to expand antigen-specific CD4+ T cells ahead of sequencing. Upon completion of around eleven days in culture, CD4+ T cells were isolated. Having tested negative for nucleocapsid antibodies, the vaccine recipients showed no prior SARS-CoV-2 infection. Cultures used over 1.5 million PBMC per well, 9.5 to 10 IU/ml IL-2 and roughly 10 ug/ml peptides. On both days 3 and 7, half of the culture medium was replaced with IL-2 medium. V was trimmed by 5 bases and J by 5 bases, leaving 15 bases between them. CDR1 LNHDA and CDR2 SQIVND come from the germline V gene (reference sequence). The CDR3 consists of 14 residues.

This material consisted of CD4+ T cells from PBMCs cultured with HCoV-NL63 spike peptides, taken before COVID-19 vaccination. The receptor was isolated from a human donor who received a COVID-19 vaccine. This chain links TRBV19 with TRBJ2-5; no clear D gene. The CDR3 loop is CASSSSGLRETQYF. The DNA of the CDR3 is TGTGCCAGTAGTTCCTCGGGCCTTCGGGAGACCCAGTACTTC.